This T cell receptor beta chain was identified in a study of CD8+ T cells in alopecia areata. Study results and limitations: Normal scalp showed lower clonality than lesional scalp, especially alopecia totalis/universalis.

Documented treatment: oral pan-JAK inhibitor, 5-10 mg twice daily. CDR3 length: 11 residues. The germline V gene encodes CDR1 LNHDA and CDR2 SQIVND (reference sequence). V was shortened by 6 bases and J by 7 bases, with 8 bases between the two germline ends. After isolation, RNA underwent reverse transcription to generate cDNA as the sequencing template. Generated by immunoSEQ multiplex PCR, the TCRdb table keeps only in-frame clones and is missing some. The sample includes about 210,000 clones, roughly 64% of them seen just once. A remark on this clone: Its antigen is currently unknown.

This specimen consisted of CD4+ T cells sorted from blood, obtained at week 4, from a patient treated with tofacitinib. The chain couples TRBV19 to TRBJ2-3; a weak D match, TRBD2 (5 bases). This clonotype was obtained from a human donor with alopecia areata. For the CDR3, the DNA is TGTGCCAGTAGATCGGGGAATACGCAGTATTTT. Protein: CASRSGNTQYF.